The 14 T cell receptor beta chains below all came from one sample that was sequenced in a study of T cell repertoires in cytomegalovirus infection. These receptors' targets are unknown. TCRdb processed the reads anew with MiXCR; each CDR3 protein has one entry. The sample records more than 300,000 distinct CDR3 sequences, around a third being singletons. The source was cultured PBMCs, collected from culture after CMV antigen stimulation. These receptors were taken from a human donor in good health (CMV status not recorded). Some clones in this sample may be carry-over from other donors' samples.

The chain combines TRBV5-5 with TRBJ1-4; weak D call: TRBD1 (5 bases). Germline-derived CDR1 and CDR2 are SGHKS and YYEKEE (reference sequence). Trimming removed 4 bases at V and 7 bases at J, with 26 bases between. The CDR3 loop spans 18 amino acids. CDR3 residues: CASSPHPGTTDPGEKLFF. The CDR3 nucleotides are TGTGCCAGCAGCCCACATCCCGGGACGACAGACCCGGGTGAAAAACTGTTTTTT.

The sample holds a few counts of this clonotype. The chain couples TRBV11-2 to TRBJ1-2; perhaps TRBD1 as D (5 bases). This CDR3 is 13 amino acids long. Germline CDR1 is SGHAT and CDR2 is FQNNGV. V gave up 4 bases and J gave up 8 bases, with 14 bases separating them. CDR3 region: CASSSRGTGGYTF. For the CDR3, the DNA is TGTGCCAGCAGCTCCCGAGGGACGGGAGGCTACACCTTC.

At least ten counts were recorded for this clonotype. The chain has TRBV7-2 and TRBJ2-3, with D maybe TRBD2 (5 bases). Germline values: CDR1 SGHTA, CDR2 FQGNSA. The CDR3 is 14 amino acids. Trimming pared 1 base from V and 8 bases from J, leaving 13 bases between. This CDR3 is CASSLEVLVGTQYF. The CDR3 nucleotides are TGTGCCAGCAGCTTAGAGGTACTAGTCGGTACGCAGTATTTT.

The rearrangement links TRBV2 to TRBJ2-3; D is perhaps TRBD2 (7 bases). V dropped 7 bases and J dropped 3 bases, with 14 bases sitting between them. There are 14 residues in the CDR3. Looked up from germline, CDR1 is SNHLY and CDR2 is FYNNEI. The CDR3 sequence: CASIVGGGTDTQYF. CDR3 DNA sequence: TGTGCCAGCATCGTAGGGGGAGGGACAGATACGCAGTATTTT.

This clonotype was detected only a few times. The chain uses TRBV25-1 and TRBJ1-6, with TRBD1 identical over 8 bases. With 1 base clipped from V and 9 bases from J, the junction kept 5 bases outside the gene matches. The CDR3 is 15 amino acids. Germline V lookup: CDR1 MGHDK, CDR2 SYGVNS. CDR3 residues: CASSESQGAGSPLHF. Written as DNA, the CDR3 is TGTGCCAGCAGTGAATCCCAGGGGGCAGGTTCACCCCTCCACTTT.

V usage is TRBV5-4 and J usage is TRBJ2-1; D assignment may be TRBD1 or TRBD2 (5 bases each). V was trimmed by 4 bases and J by 6 bases, leaving 14 bases between them. Germline CDR1 SGHNT, CDR2 YYREEE (reference sequence). The CDR3 consists of 14 residues. The DNA of the CDR3 is TGTGCCAGCAGCCCCTGGGACCACCGCAATGAGCAGTTCTTC. This gives the protein CASSPWDHRNEQFF. Drawing the rest from reference TRBV5-4 and TRBJ2-1, the complete variable domain is ETGVTQSPTHLIKTRGQQVTLRCSSQSGHNTVSWYQQALGQGPQFIFQYYREEENGRGNFPPRFSGLQFPNYSSELNVNALELDDSALYLCASSPWDHRNEQFFGPGTRLTVL.

This clonotype was found a few times. This chain uses TRBV7-9 with TRBJ2-2; TRBD1 aligns across 7 bases. Unmatched junction bases numbered 5, after V lost 5 bases and J lost 2 bases. The length of the CDR3 is 15 residues. CDR1 and CDR2 (germline): SEHNR, FQNEAQ (reference sequence). The CDR3: CASSRGQVNTGELFF. CDR3 nucleotides: TGTGCCAGCAGCCGCGGACAGGTTAACACCGGGGAGCTGTTTTTT.

V and J are TRBV25-1 and TRBJ2-5; TRBD1 agrees at 7 bases. J was trimmed by 5 bases and V by 0 bases; bases with no gene match: 6. Germline V gene lookup returns CDR1 MGHDK and CDR2 SYGVNS. The CDR3 extends over 15 amino acids. The CDR3: CASSEYYRGEETQYF. CDR3 nucleotide sequence: TGTGCCAGCAGTGAATATTACAGGGGCGAGGAGACCCAGTACTTC.

The V call is TRBV6-1, the J call TRBJ1-5; the match to TRBD1 covers 9 bases. Germline loops: CDR1 MNHNS, CDR2 SASEGT. V shed 3 bases, J shed 5 bases, and the junction held 2 bases outside the gene matches. The CDR3 is made up of 14 amino acids. The CDR3 sequence: CASSDWDRDQPQHF. CDR3 coding DNA: TGTGCCAGCAGTGATTGGGACAGGGATCAGCCCCAGCATTTT.

As to this clonotype: The final CDR3 position lacks the conserved phenylalanine or tryptophan, pointing to a likely read error. It is unclear where the CDR3 begins or ends on the DNA, so no DNA is shown, and the CDR3 is as TCRdb lists it. This sequence joins TRBV28 and TRBJ1-5; TRBD1, the table's D call, was not compared with the DNA. The CDR3 spans 15 amino acids, including both terminal residues. Germline CDR1 reads MDHEN; CDR2 reads SYDVKM. This chain's CDR3 is CASKDRADSNQPQHI.

This clonotype has a count of ten or more. V gene TRBV7-2 combines with J gene TRBJ2-4; D is ambiguous. Germline V CDR1 and CDR2: SGHTA, FQGNSA. The CDR3 has 14 residues. V lost 5 bases and J lost 1, with 9 bases in between. CDR3 protein: CASSPFGAKNIQYF. The CDR3 region has the DNA TGTGCCAGCAGCCCATTCGGGGCCAAAAACATTCAGTACTTC.

V is TRBV27 and J is TRBJ2-1; D ambiguous. V shed 2 bases and J shed 6 bases, with 5 bases lying between them. Germline V gives CDR1 MNHEY, CDR2 SMNVEV (reference sequence). The CDR3 runs to 12 residues. Written as DNA, the CDR3 is TGTGCCAGCAGTTTAACCCTCAATGAGCAGTTCTTC. Residues: CASSLTLNEQFF.

This chain connects TRBV6-1 to TRBJ2-5; 11 bases are shared with TRBD2. CDR3 length equals 14 residues. Trimming cost V 8 bases and J 5 bases; bases outside gene matches: 7. CDR1 is MNHNS, CDR2 SASEGT, per germline. The CDR3 loop reads CASGAGLAGETQYF. DNA for the CDR3: TGTGCCAGCGGCGCCGGACTAGCGGGCGAGACCCAGTACTTC.

This clonotype was detected ten times or more. CDR3 DNA: TGTGCCAGCAGCAAACAGGGTCCCTATAGCACAGATACGCAGTATTTT. Its protein is CASSKQGPYSTDTQYF. The chain employs TRBV5-4 and TRBJ2-3; possibly TRBD1 for D (6 bases). Germline CDR1 and CDR2: SGHNT and YYREEE (reference sequence). V lost 4 bases, J lost 0 bases, and 15 bases lay in between. The CDR3 length is 16 residues.